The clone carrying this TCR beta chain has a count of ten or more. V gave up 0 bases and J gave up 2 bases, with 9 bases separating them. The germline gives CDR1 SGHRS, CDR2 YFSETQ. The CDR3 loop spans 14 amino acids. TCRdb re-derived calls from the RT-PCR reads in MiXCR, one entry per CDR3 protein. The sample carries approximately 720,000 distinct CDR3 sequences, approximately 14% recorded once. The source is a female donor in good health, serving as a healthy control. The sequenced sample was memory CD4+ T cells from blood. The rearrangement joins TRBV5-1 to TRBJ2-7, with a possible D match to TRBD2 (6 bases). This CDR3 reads CASSLDGSPYEQYF. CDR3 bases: TGCGCCAGCAGCTTGGACGGGAGCCCCTACGAGCAGTACTTC.